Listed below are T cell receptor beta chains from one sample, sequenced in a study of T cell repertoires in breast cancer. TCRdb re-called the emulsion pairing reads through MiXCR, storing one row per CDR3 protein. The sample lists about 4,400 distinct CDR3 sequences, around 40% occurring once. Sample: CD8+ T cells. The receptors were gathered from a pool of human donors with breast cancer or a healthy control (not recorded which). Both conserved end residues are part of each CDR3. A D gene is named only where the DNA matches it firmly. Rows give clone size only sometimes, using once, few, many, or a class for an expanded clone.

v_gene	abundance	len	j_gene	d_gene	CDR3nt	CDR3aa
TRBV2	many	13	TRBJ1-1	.	TGTGCCAGCAGTAATACGAGGAACACTGAAGCTTTCTTT	CASSNTRNTEAFF
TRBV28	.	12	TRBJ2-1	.	TGTGCCAGCAGTCAAGGGGAGACAGGAAGGTTCTTC	CASSQGETGRFF
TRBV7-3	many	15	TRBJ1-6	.	TGTGCCAGCAGCCAGGGGCCCCCGGTGGTCTCACCCCTCCACTTT	CASSQGPPVVSPLHF
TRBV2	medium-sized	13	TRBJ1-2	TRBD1	TGTGCCACAGGGACAGGGGGGATGCATGGCTACACCTTC	CATGTGGMHGYTF
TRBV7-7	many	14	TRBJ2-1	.	TGTGCTAGCAGCTTAGCGACAAGTCCCAATGAGCAGTTCTTC	CASSLATSPNEQFF
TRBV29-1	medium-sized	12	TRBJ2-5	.	TGCAACACGTGGTCCAGAGAAGAGACCCAGTACTTC	CNTWSREETQYF
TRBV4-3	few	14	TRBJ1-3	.	TGCGCCAGCAGCCAAGAGTACTCTGGAAACACCATATATTTT	CASSQEYSGNTIYF
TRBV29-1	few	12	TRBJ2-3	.	TGCAGCGTTGGAGGTAACGCAGATACGCAGTATTTT	CSVGGNADTQYF